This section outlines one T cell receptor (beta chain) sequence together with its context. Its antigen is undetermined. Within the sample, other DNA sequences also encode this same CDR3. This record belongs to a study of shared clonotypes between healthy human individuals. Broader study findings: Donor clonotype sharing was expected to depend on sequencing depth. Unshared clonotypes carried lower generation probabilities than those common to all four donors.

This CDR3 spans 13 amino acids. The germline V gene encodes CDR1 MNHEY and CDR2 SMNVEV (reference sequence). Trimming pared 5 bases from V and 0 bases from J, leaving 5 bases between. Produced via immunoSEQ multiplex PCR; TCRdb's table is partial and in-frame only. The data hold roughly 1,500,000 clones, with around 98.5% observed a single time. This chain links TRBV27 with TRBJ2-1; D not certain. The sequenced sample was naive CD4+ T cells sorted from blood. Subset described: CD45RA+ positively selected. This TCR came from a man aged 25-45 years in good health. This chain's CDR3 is CASSKTSYNEQFF. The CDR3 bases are TGTGCCAGCAGTAAAACCTCCTACAATGAGCAGTTCTTC.